This T cell receptor (beta chain) was profiled in a study of cytomegalovirus exposure and HLA in healthy donors. Background on the study: The use of the same platform for the 90 to 150 validation repertoires and the approximately 690 first-cohort repertoires was reported by a later analysis. Findings and limits, study-wide: Investigators reported 150 to 200 TCR beta chains as tied to cytomegalovirus. Testing in vitro showed a few CMV-associated chains specific for CMV antigens.

The protocol was immunoSEQ multiplex PCR, while the TCRdb copy is restricted to in-frame clones and leaves out a portion. This table has more than 85,000 clones, approximately 89% appearing once. For this clone: Its specificity is unknown.

The CDR3 totals 11 residues. CDR1 is SEHNR, CDR2 FQNEAQ, per germline (reference sequence). V was trimmed by 5 bases and J by 4 bases, leaving 6 bases between them. The clonotype originates from a woman under 30 in good health and CMV-seronegative. The rearrangement links TRBV7-9 to TRBJ2-7; D is undetermined. Sample: PBMCs. In DNA, the CDR3 is TGTGCCAGCAGCCGGTTATACGAGCAGTACTTC. Translating it yields CASSRLYEQYF.